The present entry profiles one T cell receptor beta chain with its context. Only in-frame clones appear in the TCRdb table, and some are missing; sequencing was by immunoSEQ multiplex PCR. The repertoire holds a few hundred thousand clones, 85% seen once, with approximately 18% in the top ten. The sample belongs to a study of blood T cell repertoires in COVID-19. Participants reported their clinical history, and cohort assignment relied on those reports. With V trimmed by 3 bases and J by 6 bases, 2 bases remained unmatched. Germline CDR1 reads KGHSH; CDR2 reads LQKENI. The CDR3 is made up of 13 amino acids.

V usage is TRBV18 and J usage is TRBJ2-1; TRBD1 matches 7 bases. The receptor was isolated from a man aged 35-49 years who had recovered from COVID-19. Sequencing input: PBMCs or T cells enriched from blood (not recorded which). The CDR3 sequence is CASSPPGGNEQFF. In DNA form, the CDR3 reads TGTGCCAGCTCACCTCCAGGGGGCAATGAGCAGTTCTTC.